These 25 T cell receptor beta chains were sequenced from one sample in a study of shared clonotypes between healthy human individuals. Assay: immunoSEQ multiplex PCR; the TCRdb copy retains only in-frame clones and omits some. The sample lists 1.5 million to 1.9 million clones, approximately 98% occurring once. Sequences were obtained from naive CD4+ T cells sorted from blood. Subset here: CD45RA+ positively selected. All receptors come from a man younger than 40 in good health.

The chain is built from TRBV28 and TRBJ1-5; possibly TRBD1 for D (6 bases). The CDR3 is 13 residues long. CDR1 MDHEN and CDR2 SYDVKM come from the germline V gene. Trimming pared 5 bases from V and 5 bases from J, leaving 10 bases between. CDR3 in amino acids: CASSIQGYQPQHF. CDR3 nucleotides: TGTGCCAGCAGTATACAGGGATATCAGCCCCAGCATTTT. Full variable domain (missing parts from reference TRBV28 and TRBJ1-5): DVKVTQSSRYLVKRTGEKVFLECVQDMDHENMFWYRQDPGLGLRLIYFSYDVKMKEKGDIPEGYSVSREKKERFSLILESASTNQTSMYLCASSIQGYQPQHFGDGTRLSIL.

The rearrangement links TRBV18 to TRBJ2-7; 8 positions match TRBD1. The CDR3 totals 15 residues. The germline gives CDR1 KGHSH, CDR2 LQKENI. V lost 6 bases and J lost 5; bases outside the gene matches: 12. The CDR3 DNA reads TGTGCCAGCTCTTCACTCGGACAGGGTATGGACGAGCAGTACTTC. It is translated as CASSSLGQGMDEQYF.

The chain combines TRBV6-5 with TRBJ2-7, with D possibly matching TRBD1 (7 bases). V was shortened by 2 bases and J by 4 bases, with 15 bases between the two germline ends. This CDR3 has 15 amino acids. The germline CDR1 and CDR2 sequences are MNHEY and SVGAGI. The CDR3 sequence: CASSYVGGAGYEQYF. CDR3 in DNA: TGTGCCAGCAGTTACGTAGGGGGCGCGGGGTACGAGCAGTACTTC.

The rearrangement links TRBV6-5 to TRBJ1-1; D call uncertain. The V end was cut by 1 base, the J end by 8 bases, with 14 bases between. Germline CDR1 and CDR2: MNHEY and SVGAGI. The CDR3 has 14 residues. The CDR3 sequence: CASSYFEVHVEAFF. CDR3 nucleotides: TGTGCCAGCAGTTACTTCGAGGTGCACGTAGAAGCTTTCTTT.

The chain recombines TRBV5-1 with TRBJ2-7; tentative D call: TRBD1 (5 bases). Trimming removed 0 bases from V and 3 bases from J, with 13 bases in between. CDR1 and CDR2 (germline): SGHRS, YFSETQ. This CDR3 is built from 15 residues. In DNA form, the CDR3 reads TGCGCCAGCAGCTTGGCAGTAGGGGTGAGCTACGAGCAGTACTTC. Protein product: CASSLAVGVSYEQYF.

The gene calls are TRBV7-2 and TRBJ1-1; tentatively, D is TRBD1 (5 bases). The CDR3 is made up of 14 amino acids. Trimming stripped 0 bases from V and 6 bases from J, with 11 bases between. Per the germline V gene, CDR1 is SGHTA and CDR2 is FQGNSA. The CDR3 bases are TGTGCCAGCAGCTTAGCGAGGGGAGTCGCTGAAGCTTTCTTT. Encoded protein: CASSLARGVAEAFF.

The V gene is TRBV5-1, the J gene TRBJ1-2; the match to TRBD1 covers 9 bases. From germline, CDR1 is SGHRS and CDR2 YFSETQ. After removal of 0 bases from V and 3 bases from J, the junction contained 3 bases not matched to a gene. The CDR3 runs 15 residues. CDR3 in DNA: TGCGCCAGCAGCTTGGCCGACAGGGGGTACTATGGCTACACCTTC. Translation gives CASSLADRGYYGYTF.

The chain is built from TRBV27 and TRBJ1-5; D perhaps matches TRBD1 (6 bases). The CDR3 spans 15 residues. Germline-derived CDR1 and CDR2 are MNHEY and SMNVEV (reference sequence). The V gene lost 5 bases and the J gene lost 3 bases, with 14 bases spanning the gap. CDR3 sequence (DNA): TGTGCCAGCAGTCCTATATCGGGGGCCAATCAGCCCCAGCATTTT. It yields the protein CASSPISGANQPQHF.

The J gene is TRBJ2-7, the V gene TRBV28; a possible D gene is TRBD1 (6 bases). The CDR3 length is 15 residues. CDR1 is MDHEN and CDR2 is SYDVKM in the germline V gene. Trimming stripped 5 bases from V and 1 base from J, with 15 bases between. The CDR3 DNA sequence: TGTGCCAGCAGTCCCCGGCAGGGGACGTCCTACGAGCAGTACTTC. Translating gives CASSPRQGTSYEQYF.

The chain recombines TRBV19 with TRBJ1-5; perhaps TRBD1 as D (6 bases). Looked up from germline, CDR1 is LNHDA and CDR2 is SQIVND (reference sequence). The CDR3 length is 15 residues. V lost 4 bases and J lost 3, with 13 bases in between. The DNA of the CDR3 is TGTGCCAGTAGTACTACAGGGAACTACAATCAGCCCCAGCATTTT. Encoded protein: CASSTTGNYNQPQHF. Complete variable domain (other parts from reference TRBV19 and TRBJ1-5): DGGITQSPKYLFRKEGQNVTLSCEQNLNHDAMYWYRQDPGQGLRLIYYSQIVNDFQKGDIAEGYSVSREKKESFPLTVTSAQKNPTAFYLCASSTTGNYNQPQHFGDGTRLSIL.

This sequence joins TRBV5-6 and TRBJ1-3; D gene uncertain. Trimming took off 7 bases at V and 2 bases at J, with 16 bases between the two ends. The CDR3 length is 15 residues. Looked up from germline, CDR1 is SGHDT and CDR2 is YYEEEE. CDR3 region: CASGPGERAGNTIYF. DNA of the CDR3: TGTGCCAGCGGTCCAGGCGAAAGGGCTGGAAACACCATATATTTT.

This chain connects TRBV11-3 to TRBJ1-3; D is ambiguous. Germline CDR1 is SGHNT and CDR2 is YENEEA. The CDR3 spans 16 residues. The ends were cut back, 6 bases at V and 3 bases at J, with 18 bases in the middle. The CDR3 loop reads CASRPFLDSLGNTIYF. CDR3 DNA: TGTGCCAGCAGACCATTCTTGGACTCTCTTGGAAACACCATATATTTT.

The chain uses TRBV6-5 and TRBJ1-1, with 8 bases fitting TRBD1. Trimming took 2 bases from V and 5 from J; bases not matched to a gene: 10. Per the germline V gene, CDR1 is MNHEY and CDR2 is SVGAGI. CDR3 length equals 16 residues. CDR3 amino acids: CASSYRGMQGATEAFF. CDR3 coding DNA: TGTGCCAGCAGTTACCGGGGGATGCAGGGGGCGACTGAAGCTTTCTTT.

This chain joins TRBV6-1 and TRBJ2-5, with unresolved D. Germline V gene sequence: CDR1 MNHNS, CDR2 SASEGT. The CDR3 is made up of 12 amino acids. V lost 4 bases and J lost 6, with 9 bases in between. The CDR3 loop reads CASSALSQTQYF. The DNA of the CDR3 is TGTGCCAGCAGTGCCTTGAGTCAGACCCAGTACTTC.

The rearrangement joins TRBV5-1 to TRBJ1-2, with D perhaps TRBD1 (6 bases). Germline-derived CDR1 and CDR2 are SGHRS and YFSETQ. Trimming stripped 3 bases from V and 6 bases from J, with 18 bases between. This CDR3 has 15 amino acids. The CDR3 DNA is TGCGCCAGCAGCTCGACAGGCCCAGCTTGGAATGGCTACACCTTC. Translation: CASSSTGPAWNGYTF. The entire variable domain, with the rest obtained from reference TRBV5-1 and TRBJ1-2, is as follows: KAGVTQTPRYLIKTRGQQVTLSCSPISGHRSVSWYQQTPGQGLQFLFEYFSETQRNKGNFPGRFSGRQFSNSRSEMNVSTLELGDSALYLCASSSTGPAWNGYTFGSGTRLTVV.

The V gene is TRBV27, the J gene TRBJ2-7; 9 bases fit TRBD2. V trimming: 6 bases; J trimming: 3 bases; junction bases outside the gene matches: 3. Germline CDR1 and CDR2: MNHEY and SMNVEV (reference sequence). The length of the CDR3 is 13 residues. CDR3 nucleotides: TGTGCCAGCAGCCCTAGCGGGATCTACGAGCAGTACTTC. It translates to CASSPSGIYEQYF.

This clone was seen just once. The genes are TRBV2 and TRBJ2-1; 9 nucleotides agree with TRBD1. The ends lost 6 bases at V and 3 bases at J; junction bases unmatched: 9. The CDR3 length is 16 residues. Germline-derived CDR1 and CDR2 are SNHLY and FYNNEI. CDR3 region: CASSPIGTGYYNEQFF. Here the CDR3 DNA reads TGTGCCAGCAGCCCGATCGGGACAGGGTACTACAATGAGCAGTTCTTC.

The chain recombines TRBV28 with TRBJ1-2; tentative D call: TRBD1 (5 bases). V lost 1 base and J lost 8, with 11 bases in between. The CDR3 consists of 13 residues. Germline V gene lookup returns CDR1 MDHEN and CDR2 SYDVKM. CDR3 sequence (DNA): TGTGCCAGCAGTTTATTGCAGACAGTCGGCTACACCTTC. It yields the protein CASSLLQTVGYTF.

This clone has just one count. The chain links TRBV5-1 to TRBJ2-7, with 10 positions matching TRBD1. The CDR3 is 15 amino acids. The germline V gene has CDR1 SGHRS and CDR2 YFSETQ. After removal of 0 bases from V and 7 bases from J, the junction contained 7 bases not matched to a gene. CDR3 in amino acids: CASSLARQGAGEQYF. The CDR3 nucleotides read TGCGCCAGCAGCTTGGCTCGACAGGGGGCAGGAGAGCAGTACTTC.

The chain joins TRBV11-2 to TRBJ2-3; D is ambiguous. This CDR3 contains 13 residues. Germline V gene sequence: CDR1 SGHAT, CDR2 FQNNGV. V was clipped by 3 bases and J by 1 base, with 5 bases between them. CDR3 DNA: TGTGCCAGCAGCTTGTCTCGCACAGATACGCAGTATTTT. This encodes CASSLSRTDTQYF.

The V and J genes are TRBV4-1 and TRBJ2-3; no clear D. This CDR3 has 12 residues. V lost 2 bases and J 8 bases, leaving 8 bases between the germline ends. Looked up from germline, CDR1 is MGHRA and CDR2 is YSYEKL. CDR3 nucleotide sequence: TGCGCCAGCAGCCAAATCGGCAGTACGCAGTATTTT. It yields the protein CASSQIGSTQYF.

The gene calls are TRBV2 and TRBJ2-7, with D perhaps TRBD2 (5 bases). The CDR3 extends over 11 amino acids. The germline CDR1 and CDR2 sequences are SNHLY and FYNNEI. Trimming took 8 bases from V and 1 from J, leaving 6 bases between them. The CDR3: CASGLSYEQYF. The CDR3 DNA is TGTGCCAGCGGACTTTCCTACGAGCAGTACTTC.

The gene calls are TRBV5-5 and TRBJ2-3; D gene ambiguous. V was pared by 3 bases and J by 2 bases, with 7 bases between. The CDR3 extends over 13 amino acids. CDR1 and CDR2 (germline): SGHKS, YYEKEE (reference sequence). The CDR3 protein is CASSSQNTDTQYF. DNA for the CDR3: TGTGCCAGCAGCTCACAGAACACAGATACGCAGTATTTT.

The chain employs TRBV6-4 and TRBJ2-7; 12 bases align to TRBD2. Trimming at V came to 3 bases and at J to 4 bases, leaving 1 base not matched to a gene. The V gene's germline CDR1 is MRHNA and CDR2 SNTAGT. The CDR3 consists of 14 residues. CDR3 bases: TGTGCCAGCAGTGAGACTAGCGGGAGTTACGAGCAGTACTTC. This encodes CASSETSGSYEQYF.

V gene TRBV9 combines with J gene TRBJ2-1; TRBD1 is a possible D gene (5 bases). Trimming pared 2 bases from V and 3 bases from J, leaving 15 bases between. From germline, CDR1 is SGDLS and CDR2 YYNGEE. The CDR3 is 16 amino acids. CDR3 residues: CASSVGAGTIYNEQFF. In DNA, the CDR3 is TGTGCCAGCAGCGTTGGGGCCGGCACGATCTACAATGAGCAGTTCTTC. Full variable domain (remainder filled in from reference TRBV9 and TRBJ2-1): DSGVTQTPKHLITATGQRVTLRCSPRSGDLSVYWYQQSLDQGLQFLIQYYNGEERAKGNILERFSAQQFPDLHSELNLSSLELGDSALYFCASSVGAGTIYNEQFFGPGTRLTVL.